The clone carrying this T cell receptor (beta chain) was seen only a few times. The antigen is unknown. Trimming pared 5 bases from V and 5 bases from J, leaving 12 bases between. CDR3 length: 14 amino acids. Looked up from germline, CDR1 is SGHNT and CDR2 is YENEEA. TCRdb called the reads again in MiXCR, with one record for every CDR3 protein. Of 150,000 to 200,000 distinct CDR3 sequences listed, around 15% are singletons. This specimen belongs to a study of T cell repertoires in cytomegalovirus infection. About the study: Public TCR beta signatures indicated both CMV infection and matching HLA type. Whole-study findings and limits: It was HLA-C-restricted CMV-specific TCR beta clonotypes that dominated the response ex vivo. The cumulative frequency of public TCR beta families distinguished individuals who carried CMV together with the relevant HLA.

V and J are TRBV11-3 and TRBJ2-2; D gene ambiguous. The sequencing input was PBMCs. The TCR sequence derives from a human donor in good health (CMV status not recorded). Some clones in this sample may be carry-over from other donors' samples. CDR3 residues: CASSPRSRTGELFF. The CDR3 DNA reads TGTGCCAGCAGCCCCCGGAGTAGAACCGGGGAGCTGTTTTTT. The variable domain in full, completed from reference TRBV11-3 and TRBJ2-2, reads EAGVVQSPRYKIIEKKQPVAFWCNPISGHNTLYWYLQNLGQGPELLIRYENEEAVDDSQLPKDRFSAERLKGVDSTLKIQPAELGDSAVYLCASSPRSRTGELFFGEGSRLTVL.